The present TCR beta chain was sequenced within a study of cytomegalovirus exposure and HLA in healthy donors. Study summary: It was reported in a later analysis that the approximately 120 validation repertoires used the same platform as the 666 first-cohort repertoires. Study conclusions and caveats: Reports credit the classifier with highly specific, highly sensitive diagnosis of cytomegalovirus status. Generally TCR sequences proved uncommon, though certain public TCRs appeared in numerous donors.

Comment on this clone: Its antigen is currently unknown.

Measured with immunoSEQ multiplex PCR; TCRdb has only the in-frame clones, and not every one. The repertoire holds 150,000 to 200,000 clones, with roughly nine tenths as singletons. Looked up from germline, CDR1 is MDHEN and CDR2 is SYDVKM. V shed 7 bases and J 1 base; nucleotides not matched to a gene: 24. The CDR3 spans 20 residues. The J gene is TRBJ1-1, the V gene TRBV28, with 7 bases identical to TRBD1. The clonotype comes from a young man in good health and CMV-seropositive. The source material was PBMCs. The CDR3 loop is CASTFPGQSFWGLGNTEAFF. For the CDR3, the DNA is TGTGCCAGCACTTTCCCGGGACAGAGTTTTTGGGGCCTTGGGAACACTGAAGCTTTCTTT.